This T cell receptor (beta chain) was sequenced for a study of blood T cell repertoires in COVID-19. Study as a whole: Acute-phase and convalescent COVID-19 samples originated in the United States, Italy and Spain.

CDR1 SEHNR and CDR2 FQNEAQ come from the germline V gene (reference sequence). CDR3 length: 12 residues. With 5 bases removed from V and 8 bases from J, the gap between germline ends came to 12 bases. Participant-reported clinical history was the basis for cohort assignment. Authors' methods: It was from reference gene primer amplification that nucleated cell counts were estimated. Repertoires were generated with immunoSEQ multiplex PCR, while TCRdb's copy carries only in-frame clones and drops some. V, J and clone size are those of that table, while D and trimming were read from the DNA. The sample lists over 200,000 clones, approximately 87% occurring once.

The sequencing input was PBMCs or T cells enriched from blood (not recorded which). This TCR was recovered from a woman between 45 and 60 years old in a cohort exposed to, infected with or recovered from COVID-19 (not recorded which). This chain joins TRBV7-9 and TRBJ1-2, with unresolved D. The CDR3 spells CASSPYPGGYTF. The CDR3 DNA reads TGTGCCAGCAGCCCTTACCCGGGAGGCTACACCTTC.